This is a list of T cell receptor beta chains from one sample in a study of neurological immune-mediated disorders. TCRdb used MiXCR to reprocess the 5' RACE reads, holding one entry per CDR3 protein. The profile shows 50,000 to 70,000 distinct CDR3 sequences, about 13% of them singletons. The sequenced material came from PBMCs. Receptor source: a woman aged 55 to 70 with HTLV-1-associated myelopathy (HAM/TSP). The CDR3 runs from the conserved cysteine through the conserved F or W. D genes are given only for firm matches. Not every row has a clone size; where given, it reads once, few, many or a size class.

D gene,clone size,J gene,V gene,CDR3 protein,CDR3 DNA
.,many,TRBJ2-7,TRBV5-1,CASSLSDSNEQYF,TGCGCCAGCAGCTTGTCGGACTCAAACGAGCAGTACTTC
.,many,TRBJ1-5,TRBV12-3/TRBV12-4,CASSLNQPQHF,TGTGCCAGCAGTCTTAATCAGCCCCAGCATTTT
.,many,TRBJ1-1,TRBV20-1,CSAREGGNTEAFF,TGCAGTGCTAGGGAGGGCGGGAACACTGAAGCTTTCTTT
.,many,TRBJ2-4,TRBV5-1,CASSLALAAKNIQYF,TGCGCCAGCAGCTTGGCACTAGCAGCCAAAAACATTCAGTACTTC
.,many,TRBJ1-4,TRBV3-1,CASSQGNEKLFF,TGTGCCAGCAGCCAAGGAAATGAAAAACTGTTTTTT
TRBD2,many,TRBJ2-5,TRBV15,CATSRGEVAGSRETQYF,TGTGCCACCAGCAGAGGAGAGGTAGCGGGAAGCCGGGAGACCCAGTACTTC
TRBD1,.,TRBJ1-1,TRBV4-2,CAGSQGWVTGGATEAFF,TGTGCCGGCAGCCAAGGATGGGTTACAGGGGGCGCAACTGAAGCTTTCTTT
TRBD2,many,TRBJ2-7,TRBV24-1,CATSDLSSGRSYEQYF,TGTGCCACCAGTGATTTGAGTAGCGGGAGGTCCTACGAGCAGTACTTC
.,many,TRBJ2-7,TRBV20-1,CSAREREYEQYF,TGCAGTGCTAGAGAGAGAGAATACGAGCAGTACTTC
.,many,TRBJ2-3,TRBV5-4,CASSSPGRGIEDTQYF,TGTGCCAGCAGCTCGCCGGGACGGGGAATAGAAGATACGCAGTATTTT
.,many,TRBJ2-3,TRBV12-3/TRBV12-4,CASRDTKQVVTDTQYF,TGTGCCAGCAGAGATACCAAACAGGTGGTAACAGATACGCAGTATTTT
.,many,TRBJ2-4,TRBV25-1,CASSETHHMGIQYF,TGTGCCAGCAGTGAAACCCACCATATGGGCATTCAGTACTTC
.,many,TRBJ2-3,TRBV12-3/TRBV12-4,CASSFGPADTQYF,TGTGCCAGCAGTTTCGGACCGGCAGATACGCAGTATTTT
.,many,TRBJ1-5,TRBV20-1,CSARLTANQPQHF,TGCAGTGCTAGATTGACAGCAAATCAGCCCCAGCATTTT
.,many,TRBJ2-5,TRBV28,CASSFPRETQYF,TGTGCCAGCAGTTTTCCTAGAGAGACCCAGTACTTC
TRBD2,many,TRBJ2-3,TRBV20-1,CSALEGAGVLGTDTQYF,TGCAGTGCCCTAGAGGGCGCGGGAGTTCTGGGCACAGATACGCAGTATTTT
TRBD1,many,TRBJ2-1,TRBV27,CARGQDPPYNEQFF,TGTGCCAGAGGACAGGATCCTCCCTACAATGAGCAGTTCTTC
.,many,TRBJ2-3,TRBV10-3,CAISEVRGGDTQYF,TGTGCCATCAGTGAGGTTCGGGGCGGCGATACGCAGTATTTT
.,many,TRBJ1-2,TRBV6-6,CATSPQAGRYGYTF,TGTGCCACCTCGCCGCAAGCAGGACGCTATGGCTACACCTTC
TRBD1,many,TRBJ2-1,TRBV11-2,CASSLNGRGINEQFF,TGTGCCAGCAGCTTAAACGGCAGGGGGATCAATGAGCAGTTCTTC
.,many,TRBJ2-5,TRBV7-9,CASSLVGVFGETQYF,TGTGCCAGCAGCTTAGTGGGAGTTTTTGGAGAGACCCAGTACTTC
TRBD1,many,TRBJ2-3,TRBV2,CASSGGQGAFTDTQYF,TGTGCCAGCAGTGGGGGACAGGGGGCCTTTACAGATACGCAGTATTTT
.,many,TRBJ2-3,TRBV6-2/TRBV6-3,CASSLAGETDTQYF,TGTGCCAGCAGTTTGGCAGGGGAAACAGATACGCAGTATTTT
TRBD2,many,TRBJ2-1,TRBV20-1,CSARGTSGRARGEQFF,TGCAGTGCTAGAGGTACTAGCGGGAGGGCCAGGGGTGAGCAGTTCTTC
.,.,TRBJ2-1,TRBV30,CAWTWLNSGEQFF,TGTGCCTGGACTTGGCTGAATAGTGGTGAGCAGTTCTTC
.,many,TRBJ2-6,TRBV5-1,CASSPEGGANVLTF,TGCGCCAGCAGCCCGGAGGGTGGGGCCAACGTCCTGACTTTC
.,many,TRBJ2-3,TRBV7-9,CASSVGDTQYF,TGTGCCAGCAGCGTAGGAGATACGCAGTATTTT